This TCR beta chain was observed in a study of cytomegalovirus exposure and HLA in healthy donors. The PCR made use of 60 Vbeta and 13 Jbeta primers. Data came from immunoSEQ multiplex PCR; TCRdb stores just in-frame clones and leaves some out. The table lists about 93,000 clones, just over 75% of them singletons. Sample: PBMCs. This clonotype was obtained from a man aged 25 to 40 in good health and CMV-seronegative.

CDR3 sequence: CASALARGYGYTF. For the CDR3, the DNA is TGTGCTAGTGCCCTGGCGAGGGGGTATGGCTACACCTTC. The chain has TRBV12-5 and TRBJ1-2; TRBD1 might be the D (6 bases). CDR3 length equals 13 residues. Trimming left V 7 bases short and J 5 bases short, with 14 bases between. Germline V lookup: CDR1 LGHNT, CDR2 FRNRAP.